This T cell receptor beta chain was profiled in a study of sequential checkpoint blockade in melanoma. Study-wide context: Each arm's sequence ended with maintenance nivolumab.

Here immunoSEQ multiplex PCR was the method, and the copy in TCRdb shows in-frame clones only, minus some. The sample has about 19,000 clones, around 67% seen once. Germline CDR1 SGHVS, CDR2 FNYEAQ. V trimming: 2 bases; J trimming: 4 bases; junction bases outside the gene matches: 3. This CDR3 has 14 residues. Regarding treatment: randomized to nivolumab then ipilimumab (arm A) or the reverse (arm B). This chain links TRBV7-6 with TRBJ1-1; TRBD1 matches 8 bases. This material consisted of CD8+ T cells sorted from blood (inferred from file names), taken from a patient given nivolumab and ipilimumab in sequence. This TCR came from a human donor with melanoma. The CDR3 protein is CASSLFDRGTEAFF. The CDR3, as DNA: TGTGCCAGCAGCTTATTTGACAGGGGCACTGAAGCTTTCTTT. Full variable domain (rest looked up from reference TRBV7-6 and TRBJ1-1): GAGVSQSPRYKVTKRGQDVALRCDPISGHVSLYWYRQALGQGPEFLTYFNYEAQQDKSGLPNDRFSAERPEGSISTLTIQRTEQRDSAMYRCASSLFDRGTEAFFGQGTRLTVV.